This entry is about one T cell receptor beta chain. Generated by immunoSEQ multiplex PCR, the TCRdb table keeps only in-frame clones and is missing some. This table holds tens of thousands of clones, around 94% found once. This entry is derived from a study of T cell changes during pregnancy in multiple sclerosis. This specimen was peripheral blood, taken in the third trimester of pregnancy. This TCR came from a female donor with multiple sclerosis, enrolled in a pregnancy study.

This CDR3 is CASSVAVTTYNEQFF. The DNA of the CDR3 is TGCGCCAGCAGCGTAGCGGTTACGACCTACAATGAGCAGTTCTTC. The rearrangement links TRBV5-1 to TRBJ2-1, with D possibly matching TRBD2 (6 bases). The CDR3 runs to 15 residues. The V gene lost 4 bases and the J gene lost 2 bases, with 13 bases spanning the gap. Germline V lookup: CDR1 SGHRS, CDR2 YFSETQ.